The next 15 T cell receptor beta chains were all read from a single sample in a study of blood T cell repertoires in COVID-19 (dated by TCRdb to 2019 to 2021). The library relied on the immunoSEQ multiplex PCR assay. As stored in TCRdb, this immuneACCESS dataset retains in-frame rearrangements with V and J assigned. A fraction of the clones does not appear; measured against another copy, unresolved V genes explain less than half of the discrepancy, and the remainder lacks a known reason. The sample includes about 200,000 clones, with approximately 82% observed a single time. 6.9% of the sample belongs to the ten largest clones. Sequences were obtained from peripheral blood. These receptors were taken from a human donor with acute or convalescent COVID-19. The donor label of this sample is uncertain.

This clone was counted a single time. The DNA of the CDR3 is TGTGCCAGCAGCCACAGGGTTAGGAGGACTGAAGCTTTCTTT. Residues: CASSHRVRRTEAFF. The chain couples TRBV13 to TRBJ1-1; tentatively, D is TRBD1 (6 bases). There are 14 residues in the CDR3. Germline V gene data show CDR1 as PRHDT and CDR2 as FYEKMQ (reference sequence). Trimming removed 5 bases from V and 5 bases from J, with 15 bases in between.

J is TRBJ2-2 and V is TRBV2, with 7 bases identical to TRBD1. The CDR3 has 15 amino acids. Per germline, CDR1 SNHLY and CDR2 FYNNEI. V lost 6 bases, J lost 4 bases, and 8 bases stayed unmatched. Written as DNA, the CDR3 is TGTGCCAGCAGCACCAGGGGGTCCAGCACCGGGGAGCTGTTTTTT. It translates to CASSTRGSSTGELFF. The full variable domain, with the rest looked up from reference TRBV2 and TRBJ2-2, is EPEVTQTPSHQVTQMGQEVILRCVPISNHLYFYWYRQILGQKVEFLVSFYNNEISEKSEIFDDQFSVERPDGSNFTLKIRSTKLEDSAMYFCASSTRGSSTGELFFGEGSRLTVL.

A word on this clone: The sample has other DNA sequences that encode this CDR3 too. V is TRBV19 and J is TRBJ2-1; 11 nucleotides match TRBD2. V trimming: 4 bases; J trimming: 3 bases; junction bases outside the gene matches: 2. In germline, CDR1 is LNHDA, CDR2 SQIVND (reference sequence). The CDR3 consists of 15 residues. The CDR3 nucleotides read TGTGCCAGTAGTACCGGGACTAGCGGCTACAATGAGCAGTTCTTC. Translation gives CASSTGTSGYNEQFF.

The chain combines TRBV2 with TRBJ2-1; 7 positions match TRBD1. The germline CDR1 and CDR2 sequences are SNHLY and FYNNEI. This CDR3 has 13 amino acids. The V gene end was trimmed by 8 bases and the J gene end by 8 bases; junction bases not matched to a gene: 9. The CDR3 nucleotides read TGTGCCAGCTTAGCACAGGGGATCGATGAGCAGTTCTTC. Translating it yields CASLAQGIDEQFF.

The V call is TRBV2, the J call TRBJ2-5, with D perhaps TRBD1 (5 bases). The CDR3 is made up of 11 amino acids. Trimming removed 6 bases at V and 3 bases at J, with 5 bases between. Germline V gene data show CDR1 as SNHLY and CDR2 as FYNNEI. As DNA, the CDR3 is TGTGCCAGCAGAGGGGAAGAGACCCAGTACTTC. The encoded protein is CASRGEETQYF.

The chain carries TRBV7-9 and TRBJ1-6; TRBD1 aligns across 7 bases. Germline assignment: CDR1 SEHNR and CDR2 FQNEAQ (reference sequence). V dropped 5 bases and J dropped 6; count of bases not matched to a gene: 7. This CDR3 is 15 amino acids long. The DNA for the CDR3 is TGTGCCAGCAGCCAGGGGGACACCTTTAATTCACCCCTCCACTTT. Translated, it gives CASSQGDTFNSPLHF.

This chain uses TRBV6-5 with TRBJ2-7, with a possible D match to TRBD1 (6 bases). Trimming removed 6 bases from V and 3 bases from J, with 15 bases in between. The CDR3 runs 14 residues. Germline V gene sequence: CDR1 MNHEY, CDR2 SVGAGI. The CDR3 DNA reads TGTGCCAGCAGCTCAAACAGGGTAGGCTACGAGCAGTACTTC. Translated, it gives CASSSNRVGYEQYF.

The V and J genes are TRBV9 and TRBJ2-3, with TRBD2 matching over 14 bases. This CDR3 region has 17 residues. V dropped 3 bases and J dropped 5; count of bases not matched to a gene: 8. The germline V gene has CDR1 SGDLS and CDR2 YYNGEE. CDR3 sequence: CASSARGGLAGVDTQYF. In DNA form, the CDR3 reads TGTGCCAGCAGCGCCCGGGGGGGACTAGCGGGAGTAGATACGCAGTATTTT.

The gene calls are TRBV6-5 and TRBJ2-3, with a tentative D call TRBD2 (6 bases). The germline V and J ends were trimmed by 5 bases and 0 bases, with 12 bases remaining between them. The length of the CDR3 is 15 residues. Germline lookup yields CDR1 MNHEY and CDR2 SVGAGI. CDR3 region: CASSPGTLSTDTQYF. Here the CDR3 DNA reads TGTGCCAGCAGTCCCGGGACTCTTAGCACAGATACGCAGTATTTT.

The chain is built from TRBV12-5 and TRBJ2-1; a possible D gene is TRBD1 (5 bases). The CDR3 has 12 residues. Germline V lookup: CDR1 LGHNT, CDR2 FRNRAP. V gave up 1 base and J gave up 8 bases, with 6 bases separating them. The CDR3 region has the DNA TGTGCTAGTGGTTTGGGGGGCCATGAGCAGTTCTTC. Protein sequence: CASGLGGHEQFF.

The chain carries TRBV7-2 and TRBJ2-3; 11 nucleotides match TRBD2. Germline V gene data show CDR1 as SGHTA and CDR2 as FQGNSA. The CDR3 consists of 15 residues. Trimming took 5 bases from V and 0 from J; bases not matched to a gene: 1. The CDR3 protein is CASSRTSGSTDTQYF. The CDR3 bases are TGTGCCAGCAGCCGGACTAGCGGGAGCACAGATACGCAGTATTTT.

The V gene is TRBV4-3, the J gene TRBJ1-2, with TRBD1 identical over 8 bases. With 4 bases clipped from V and 0 bases from J, the junction kept 4 bases outside the gene matches. The CDR3 runs 15 residues. Per germline, CDR1 LGHNA and CDR2 YSLEER. CDR3 residues: CASSLSTGANYGYTF. In nucleotides, the CDR3 is TGCGCCAGCAGCCTTTCGACAGGGGCTAACTATGGCTACACCTTC.

This clone showed up just once. This rearrangement joins TRBV11-3 to TRBJ2-3, with 12 bases matching TRBD2. J lost 0 bases, V lost 4 bases, and 2 bases had no gene match. The CDR3 sequence is 16 residues long. The germline gives CDR1 SGHNT, CDR2 YENEEA. The CDR3 is CASSSGTSGSTDTQYF. Written as DNA, the CDR3 is TGTGCCAGCAGCTCTGGGACTAGCGGGAGCACAGATACGCAGTATTTT.

J is TRBJ1-1 and V is TRBV10-3; tentative D call: TRBD1 (5 bases). CDR1 and CDR2 (germline): ENHRY, SYGVKD. The V end lost 5 bases, the J end lost 1 base, and 11 bases lay between the germline ends. The CDR3 is made up of 14 amino acids. CDR3 region: CAISRAGENTEAFF. The CDR3, as DNA: TGTGCCATCAGTCGTGCGGGGGAGAACACTGAAGCTTTCTTT.

The genes are TRBV7-8 and TRBJ2-5; D gene ambiguous. This CDR3 has 12 residues. CDR1 is SGHVS, CDR2 FQNEAQ, per germline. The V end was cut by 5 bases, the J end by 0 bases, with 4 bases between. The CDR3 DNA is TGTGCCAGCAGCCCGTACCAAGAGACCCAGTACTTC. The encoded protein is CASSPYQETQYF.